The source of this T cell receptor beta chain is a study of cytomegalovirus exposure and HLA in healthy donors. Study outcomes and limitations: Rarity held for most TCR sequences, but there were some public TCRs that occurred in many donors. When analyzed later, the rates of TCR association showed variation by HLA locus, with DRB1 the most and HLA-C the fewest.

As to this clone: What it binds is not known.

The germline CDR1 and CDR2 sequences are SGHAT and FQDESV (reference sequence). The trim removed 3 bases at V and 2 bases at J, leaving 6 bases unmatched. CDR3 length: 15 amino acids. The PCR contained 60 Vbeta and 13 Jbeta primers. TCRdb's copy holds only in-frame clones and misses some; the assay was immunoSEQ multiplex PCR. The sample has around 40,000 clones. The clonotype comes from a man aged 25 to 45 in good health and CMV-seronegative. The chain employs TRBV11-1 and TRBJ2-7; TRBD2 agrees at 8 bases. The material sequenced was PBMCs. This CDR3 reads CASSLNSGTTYEQYF. CDR3 nucleotides: TGTGCCAGCAGCTTGAATAGCGGGACGACCTACGAGCAGTACTTC.